The rows below give T cell receptor beta chains drawn from one sample of a study of cytotoxic CD8 clonotypes in ibrutinib-treated CLL. This table comes from immunoSEQ multiplex PCR, and its TCRdb copy is limited to in-frame clones, with some not included. The data contain tens of thousands of clones, 55% to 70% of them singletons. The sample here was PBMCs, taken after 24 months of ibrutinib treatment. These receptors originate from a human donor with chronic lymphocytic leukemia. The CDR3 runs from the conserved cysteine through the conserved F or W. The D gene is left open where the match is weak. Clone size is given for some rows only: seen once, a few or many times, or a class if the clone is expanded.

few,TRBV28,TRBJ2-5,-,CASSLGGEETQYF,TGTGCCAGCAGTTTGGGTGGGGAAGAGACCCAGTACTTC
many,TRBV11-2,TRBJ2-4,-,CASSLVVAKNIQYF,TGTGCCAGCAGCTTAGTAGTTGCCAAAAACATTCAGTACTTC
once,TRBV5-1,TRBJ2-2,TRBD1,CASSPGDREGSGELFF,TGCGCCAGCAGCCCAGGCGACAGGGAAGGATCCGGGGAGCTGTTTTTT
few,TRBV10-2,TRBJ1-1,-,CASSQRKEAFF,TGCGCCAGCAGTCAGAGGAAAGAAGCTTTCTTT
few,TRBV5-1,TRBJ1-4,-,CASSPGTVILVEKLFF,TGCGCCAGCAGCCCCGGGACCGTCATCCTCGTTGAAAAACTGTTTTTT
many,TRBV6-1,TRBJ2-5,-,CASSQEFPQETQYF,TGTGCCAGCAGTCAGGAGTTCCCTCAAGAGACCCAGTACTTC
-,TRBV19,TRBJ2-1,TRBD2,CASSLGTSKIAGQFF,TGTGCCAGTAGTCTAGGGACTAGTAAGATCGCGGGGCAGTTCTTC
-,TRBV5-1,TRBJ2-6,-,CASSLATRAGANVLTF,TGCGCCAGCAGCTTGGCCACGAGAGCTGGGGCCAACGTCCTGACTTTC
few,TRBV28,TRBJ1-1,-,CASSPGVANTEAFF,TGTGCCAGCAGTCCAGGAGTAGCGAACACTGAAGCTTTCTTT
-,TRBV27,TRBJ1-2,-,CASRRGGNYGYTF,TGTGCCAGCAGGAGGGGAGGTAACTATGGCTACACCTTC
-,TRBV7-2,TRBJ2-1,TRBD2,CASSLELAGAPSEQFF,TGTGCCAGCAGCTTAGAACTAGCGGGAGCCCCGAGTGAGCAGTTCTTC
-,TRBV9,TRBJ2-2,-,CASSVQQALGELFF,TGTGCCAGCAGCGTTCAACAGGCTCTCGGGGAGCTGTTTTTT
-,TRBV2,TRBJ1-2,-,CASVGLGYTF,TGTGCCAGCGTCGGGTTGGGCTACACCTTC
few,TRBV7-6,TRBJ2-7,TRBD1,CASSLASGQGVEQYF,TGTGCCAGCAGCTTGGCCAGTGGACAGGGGGTGGAGCAGTACTTC
-,TRBV5-1,TRBJ2-3,-,CASRTTGDTQYF,TGCGCCAGCAGAACAACCGGGGATACGCAGTATTTT
many,TRBV6-5,TRBJ2-1,TRBD1,CASSYSTGAWEQFF,TGTGCCAGCAGTTACTCTACAGGGGCTTGGGAGCAGTTCTTC
-,TRBV7-8,TRBJ2-7,TRBD1,CASSWPGQGYEQYF,TGTGCCAGCAGCTGGCCGGGACAGGGGTACGAGCAGTACTTC
-,TRBV11-2,TRBJ2-1,-,CASSLDLGNNEQFF,TGTGCCAGCAGCTTAGATTTGGGTAACAATGAGCAGTTCTTC
once,TRBV25-1,TRBJ2-5,TRBD2,CASSGAGGPWETQYF,TGTGCCAGCAGTGGGGCGGGGGGGCCGTGGGAGACCCAGTACTTC
-,TRBV10-1,TRBJ1-5,-,CARVVMSRGSNQPQHF,TGCGCCAGGGTCGTTATGTCTAGGGGTAGCAATCAGCCCCAGCATTTT
-,TRBV13,TRBJ1-4,-,CASSLGSGGYEKLFF,TGTGCCAGCAGCTTAGGATCCGGGGGTTACGAAAAACTGTTTTTT
-,TRBV6-1,TRBJ2-1,-,CASRGDSNEQFF,TGTGCCAGCAGGGGTGACAGCAATGAGCAGTTCTTC
few,TRBV7-9,TRBJ2-7,TRBD2,CASSDGLAYEQYF,TGTGCCAGCAGCGACGGACTAGCCTACGAGCAGTACTTC
few,TRBV6-5,TRBJ2-3,TRBD1,CASSSDRGPTDTQYF,TGTGCCAGCAGCTCCGACAGGGGGCCCACAGATACGCAGTATTTT
few,TRBV5-5,TRBJ2-3,-,CASSPSTIPTGRFTDTQYF,TGTGCCAGCAGCCCGTCCACAATACCGACAGGCCGTTTCACAGATACGCAGTATTTT
few,TRBV5-6,TRBJ1-2,-,CASSFRGNYGYTF,TGTGCCAGCAGCTTCAGGGGCAACTATGGCTACACCTTC
-,TRBV7-9,TRBJ2-3,-,CATKTQYF,TGTGCCACTAAAACGCAGTATTTT
-,TRBV27,TRBJ2-5,-,CASSHGTALGGTQYF,TGTGCCAGCAGCCATGGGACAGCCCTCGGGGGGACCCAGTACTTC
-,TRBV2,TRBJ1-5,TRBD1,CASSRDRAASQPQHF,TGTGCCAGCAGCAGGGACAGGGCGGCTAGTCAGCCCCAGCATTTT
once,TRBV5-1,TRBJ2-2,TRBD1,CASRQTGANTGELFF,TGCGCCAGCAGACAAACAGGGGCCAACACCGGGGAGCTGTTTTTT
-,TRBV19,TRBJ1-5,-,CATREGPNPSGSNQPQHF,TGTGCCACTAGAGAGGGTCCCAACCCTTCCGGTAGCAATCAGCCCCAGCATTTT
-,TRBV6-1,TRBJ1-2,-,CASSTGIPNYGYTF,TGTGCCAGCAGTACGGGGATTCCTAACTATGGCTACACCTTC
-,TRBV28,TRBJ2-5,TRBD2,CASSFASGETQYF,TGTGCCAGCAGTTTTGCTAGCGGAGAGACCCAGTACTTC
few,TRBV27,TRBJ2-3,-,CASSRGGKLDTQYF,TGTGCCAGCAGTAGGGGGGGGAAACTGGATACGCAGTATTTT
-,TRBV28,TRBJ1-5,TRBD1,CAAGTGGNQPQHF,TGTGCCGCCGGGACAGGGGGGAATCAGCCCCAGCATTTT
few,TRBV28,TRBJ1-2,TRBD1,CASRQLPGTGNYGYTF,TGTGCCAGCAGACAACTCCCCGGGACAGGGAACTATGGCTACACCTTC
-,TRBV7-8,TRBJ1-2,-,CASSWGSGKANYGYTF,TGTGCCAGCAGCTGGGGTTCAGGGAAAGCTAACTATGGCTACACCTTC
-,TRBV19,TRBJ2-3,-,CASSSGHTDTQYF,TGTGCCAGTAGTTCTGGGCACACAGATACGCAGTATTTT
many,TRBV5-1,TRBJ1-1,-,CASSFPNGALNTEAFF,TGCGCCAGCAGTTTTCCCAATGGGGCTCTGAACACTGAAGCTTTCTTT
-,TRBV5-1,TRBJ1-1,TRBD1,CASSKRDRGGMNTEAFF,TGCGCCAGCAGCAAAAGGGACAGGGGAGGAATGAACACTGAAGCTTTCTTT